The 27 T cell receptor beta chains reported below all come from one sample, sequenced in a study of cytomegalovirus exposure and HLA in healthy donors. With 60 Vbeta and 13 Jbeta primers, the PCR was carried out. Measured with immunoSEQ multiplex PCR; TCRdb has only the in-frame clones, and not every one. In the table there are some 150,000 clones, around 77% of which are singletons. The specimen was PBMCs. These receptors all stem from a man aged 30-40 years in good health and CMV-seropositive.

The rearrangement uses TRBV6-5 and TRBJ2-5; the D is unclear. Germline V lookup: CDR1 MNHEY, CDR2 SVGAGI. The CDR3 sequence is 14 residues long. Trimming left V 0 bases short and J 3 bases short, with 8 bases between. CDR3 sequence reads: CASSYSLAEETQYF. The CDR3 coding sequence is TGTGCCAGCAGTTACTCGTTGGCAGAAGAGACCCAGTACTTC.

About this clone itself: An end of the junction differs from the germline gene, which may be a read error. In nucleotides, the CDR3 is TGTGCCAGCAGCTTAGACGGGGTTTCGAAAACCGGGGAGCTGTTTTTT. Translating it yields CASSLDGVSKTGELFF. This chain links TRBV11-3 with TRBJ2-2, with D possibly TRBD2 on 5 matching bases. This CDR3 has 16 amino acids. Per germline, CDR1 SGHNT and CDR2 YENEEA.

This sequence joins TRBV5-1 and TRBJ1-5, with D possibly TRBD1 on 6 matching bases. Germline V gene sequence: CDR1 SGHRS, CDR2 YFSETQ. The CDR3 contains 16 residues. Trimming removed 0 bases at V and 2 bases at J, with 12 bases between. CDR3 DNA: TGCGCCAGCAGCTTGGTCGGCGGGGGCGGCAATCAGCCCCAGCATTTT. This codes for CASSLVGGGGNQPQHF.

About this clone: The same CDR3 also results from other DNA sequences found in this sample. This chain uses TRBV7-9 with TRBJ1-5; D uncertain. CDR1 and CDR2 from the germline V gene are SEHNR and FQNEAQ (reference sequence). Trimming removed 1 base at V and 7 bases at J, with 5 bases between. The CDR3 length is 12 residues. Written as DNA, the CDR3 is TGTGCCAGCAGCTTAGGCGAGCAGCCCCAGCATTTT. As protein: CASSLGEQPQHF.

This clone has just a few counts. The V gene is TRBV7-2, the J gene TRBJ2-4, with 8 bases that match TRBD2. Germline V gene data show CDR1 as SGHTA and CDR2 as FQGNSA. V lost 4 bases to trimming and J lost 0 bases; unmatched junction nucleotides: 5. The length of the CDR3 is 16 residues. CDR3 in DNA: TGTGCCAGCAGCTCGACTAGCGCCTTAGCCAAAAACATTCAGTACTTC. This encodes CASSSTSALAKNIQYF.

The J gene is TRBJ1-2, the V gene TRBV13, with 7 positions matching TRBD1. The CDR3 is made up of 14 amino acids. CDR1 is PRHDT, CDR2 FYEKMQ, per germline (reference sequence). The V gene end was trimmed by 5 bases and the J gene end by 6 bases; junction bases not matched to a gene: 9. The CDR3: CASSPTDREDGYTF. CDR3 coding DNA: TGTGCCAGCAGCCCAACCGACAGGGAGGATGGCTACACCTTC.

In this sample, this clone turned up a few times. V is TRBV28 and J is TRBJ1-1, with 7 bases lining up with TRBD1. V lost 2 bases to trimming and J lost 0 bases; unmatched junction nucleotides: 3. Germline V gene sequence: CDR1 MDHEN, CDR2 SYDVKM. CDR3 length: 15 amino acids. The CDR3 DNA reads as TGTGCCAGCAGTTTAGGACAGGCCTTGAACACTGAAGCTTTCTTT. Encoded protein: CASSLGQALNTEAFF.

The chain employs TRBV25-1 and TRBJ1-2; D gene uncertain. The CDR3 contains 15 residues. Germline loops: CDR1 MGHDK, CDR2 SYGVNS. Trimming left V 6 bases short and J 4 bases short, with 18 bases between. The CDR3 region is CASRPGSRRSYGYTF. The CDR3 bases are TGTGCCAGCAGACCCGGGAGCAGGAGGAGCTATGGCTACACCTTC.

This chain links TRBV2 with TRBJ2-2; no definite D call. The germline V and J ends were trimmed by 5 bases and 5 bases, with 15 bases remaining between them. The germline gives CDR1 SNHLY, CDR2 FYNNEI. The CDR3 covers 15 residues. The DNA of the CDR3 is TGTGCCAGCAGTCTGGGCCTGGGTAGGACCGGGGAGCTGTTTTTT. This encodes CASSLGLGRTGELFF.

This clone has only one observation. The CDR3 loop is CASSDPEGTGMYEQYF. The CDR3, as DNA: TGTGCCAGCAGTGATCCAGAGGGGACAGGGATGTACGAGCAGTACTTC. This chain uses TRBV25-1 with TRBJ2-7, with 9 bases lining up with TRBD1. Germline CDR1 is MGHDK and CDR2 is SYGVNS. Trimming at V came to 3 bases and at J to 4 bases, leaving 10 bases not matched to a gene. The CDR3 totals 16 residues.

The chain links TRBV5-4 to TRBJ2-6; no firm D call. Trimming took off 6 bases at V and 4 bases at J, with 8 bases between the two ends. The CDR3 is made up of 13 amino acids. Germline assignment: CDR1 SGHNT and CDR2 YYREEE (reference sequence). The CDR3 DNA sequence: TGTGCCAGCACCGTGACAGGGGCCAACGTCCTGACTTTC. Protein sequence: CASTVTGANVLTF.

The chain combines TRBV25-1 with TRBJ2-7; 10 nucleotides line up with TRBD1. J gave up 6 bases and V 8 bases, and 4 bases lay outside the gene matches. The CDR3 covers 12 residues. CDR1 and CDR2 (germline): MGHDK, SYGVNS. As DNA, the CDR3 is TGTGCCAGCGACAGGGGGCGGGTCGAGCAGTACTTC. It yields the protein CASDRGRVEQYF.

This clone appeared once. The rearrangement links TRBV5-1 to TRBJ2-2, with TRBD2 matching over 10 bases. The CDR3 loop spans 17 amino acids. Germline loops: CDR1 SGHRS, CDR2 YFSETQ. Germline trimming cut 4 bases from V and 1 base from J; bases unmatched to any gene: 7. The CDR3 sequence is CASSPPVAGGNTGELFF. The CDR3 nucleotides are TGCGCCAGCAGCCCACCAGTAGCGGGGGGGAACACCGGGGAGCTGTTTTTT. Full variable domain (missing parts from reference TRBV5-1 and TRBJ2-2): KAGVTQTPRYLIKTRGQQVTLSCSPISGHRSVSWYQQTPGQGLQFLFEYFSETQRNKGNFPGRFSGRQFSNSRSEMNVSTLELGDSALYLCASSPPVAGGNTGELFFGEGSRLTVL.

The chain couples TRBV28 to TRBJ1-2; a weak D match, TRBD1 (5 bases). In germline, CDR1 is MDHEN, CDR2 SYDVKM. The ends were cut back, 7 bases at V and 3 bases at J, with 18 bases in the middle. The CDR3 is 15 residues long. CDR3 residues: CASTHGGTKDYGYTF. CDR3 coding DNA: TGTGCCAGCACCCATGGGGGGACGAAAGACTATGGCTACACCTTC.

The chain has TRBV5-4 and TRBJ2-4; TRBD2 matches at 13 bases. The length of the CDR3 is 18 residues. Germline V gene lookup returns CDR1 SGHNT and CDR2 YYREEE (reference sequence). V gave up 4 bases and J gave up 3 bases; unmatched junction bases: 10. The CDR3 DNA follows: TGTGCCAGCAGCAAACTAGCGGGGGGGGGAGACTTCAAAAACATTCAGTACTTC. Encoded protein: CASSKLAGGGDFKNIQYF.

This rearrangement joins TRBV6-1 to TRBJ2-1; 7 bases match TRBD1. V shed 6 bases, J shed 1 base, and the junction held 3 bases outside the gene matches. CDR1 and CDR2 (germline): MNHNS, SASEGT. The CDR3 has 14 residues. CDR3 loop: CASSRDSSYNEQFF. The CDR3 DNA is TGTGCCAGCAGCCGGGACAGTTCCTACAATGAGCAGTTCTTC.

V and J are TRBV5-1 and TRBJ2-7; no reliable D call. With 2 bases removed from V and 7 bases from J, the gap between germline ends came to 13 bases. This CDR3 has 13 amino acids. Germline lookup yields CDR1 SGHRS and CDR2 YFSETQ. For the CDR3, the DNA is TGCGCCAGCAGCTTTACAGAGTCGTGGGAGCAGTACTTC. This translates into CASSFTESWEQYF.

The chain combines TRBV28 with TRBJ1-2; D gene uncertain. In germline, CDR1 is MDHEN, CDR2 SYDVKM. CDR3 size: 13 residues. Deletions cut 5 bases from V and 4 bases from J, with 11 bases between. The CDR3 sequence: CASSQAYSYGYTF. CDR3 nucleotide sequence: TGTGCCAGCAGTCAAGCTTACTCCTATGGCTACACCTTC.

The sample holds a few counts of this clone. The chain links TRBV6-5 to TRBJ2-7; D is uncertain. The germline V gene has CDR1 MNHEY and CDR2 SVGAGI. The CDR3 spans 15 residues. The germline V and J ends were trimmed by 0 bases and 6 bases, with 15 bases remaining between them. CDR3 bases: TGTGCCAGCAGTTACTCTGCTTATGCTCCGGGCGAGCAGTACTTC. Encoded protein: CASSYSAYAPGEQYF.

The genes are TRBV5-1 and TRBJ2-5; 8 bases fit TRBD1. Trimming at V came to 2 bases and at J to 3 bases, leaving 3 bases not matched to a gene. CDR1 SGHRS and CDR2 YFSETQ come from the germline V gene. This CDR3 has 14 residues. CDR3 sequence (DNA): TGCGCCAGCAGCTTACAGGGGGGAGAAGAGACCCAGTACTTC. Translation: CASSLQGGEETQYF.

The chain combines TRBV5-1 with TRBJ2-2, with TRBD1 identical over 8 bases. The CDR3 consists of 16 residues. The V gene's germline CDR1 is SGHRS and CDR2 YFSETQ. V was pared by 4 bases and J by 3 bases, with 8 bases of the junction left unmatched. This chain's CDR3 is CASSKQGAQDTGELFF. For the CDR3, the DNA is TGCGCCAGCAGCAAGCAGGGGGCGCAGGACACCGGGGAGCTGTTTTTT.

V and J are TRBV9 and TRBJ2-7; 10 nucleotides line up with TRBD2. Per germline, CDR1 SGDLS and CDR2 YYNGEE. V gave up 0 bases and J gave up 2 bases; unmatched junction bases: 2. There are 15 residues in the CDR3. CDR3 sequence: CASSVASGGAYEQYF. CDR3 DNA sequence: TGTGCCAGCAGCGTAGCGAGCGGGGGGGCCTACGAGCAGTACTTC.

V and J are TRBV19 and TRBJ2-7; 7 nucleotides match TRBD2. J lost 7 bases, V lost 6 bases, and 12 bases had no gene match. The CDR3 length is 14 residues. CDR1 is LNHDA and CDR2 is SQIVND in the germline V gene (reference sequence). Written as DNA, the CDR3 is TGTGCCAGTAGCCTGGGAGGGGACGCAACTGAGCAGTACTTC. Translated, it gives CASSLGGDATEQYF.

CDR3 residues: CASSLVVAAGTDTQYF. In DNA form, the CDR3 reads TGCGCCAGCAGCTTGGTTGTGGCTGCTGGCACAGATACGCAGTATTTT. J is TRBJ2-3 and V is TRBV5-1, with no clear D. Deletions cut 0 bases from V and 1 base from J, with 12 bases between. Per the germline V gene, CDR1 is SGHRS and CDR2 is YFSETQ. This CDR3 has 16 residues. Full variable domain (remainder filled in from reference TRBV5-1 and TRBJ2-3): KAGVTQTPRYLIKTRGQQVTLSCSPISGHRSVSWYQQTPGQGLQFLFEYFSETQRNKGNFPGRFSGRQFSNSRSEMNVSTLELGDSALYLCASSLVVAAGTDTQYFGPGTRLTVL.

The rearrangement links TRBV29-1 to TRBJ2-2, with 8 bases matching TRBD1. The J segment lost 1 base and the V segment lost 7 bases, leaving 5 bases of the junction unmatched. The CDR3 consists of 14 residues. In germline, CDR1 is SQVTM, CDR2 ANQGSEA. The CDR3 protein is CSAGQGGNTGELFF. CDR3 nucleotide sequence: TGCAGCGCCGGACAGGGAGGGAACACCGGGGAGCTGTTTTTT.

The genes are TRBV5-6 and TRBJ1-1; D call uncertain. Germline CDR1 and CDR2: SGHDT and YYEEEE. Trimming took off 0 bases at V and 0 bases at J, with 18 bases between the two ends. There are 18 residues in the CDR3. The CDR3 spells CASSLAIWETVMNTEAFF. The CDR3 DNA reads TGTGCCAGCAGCTTGGCCATCTGGGAGACGGTAATGAACACTGAAGCTTTCTTT.

V is TRBV28 and J is TRBJ1-5; D not resolved. CDR1 and CDR2 (germline): MDHEN, SYDVKM. The CDR3 totals 15 residues. Between the trimmed V and J ends, which lost 2 bases and 0 bases, there was a span of 8 bases. The chain's CDR3 is CASSLERISNQPQHF. The CDR3 DNA follows: TGTGCCAGCAGTTTAGAGCGAATTAGCAATCAGCCCCAGCATTTT.